These 31 T cell receptor beta chains share one sample of origin, sequenced in a study of cytomegalovirus exposure and HLA in healthy donors. With 60 Vbeta and 13 Jbeta primers, the PCR was carried out. Clones were sequenced by immunoSEQ multiplex PCR, and TCRdb holds only the in-frame ones, with some missing. This sample's clone table lists some 110,000 clones. What was sequenced was PBMCs. The receptors derive from a man in his forties in good health and CMV-seropositive.

The chain is built from TRBV11-2 and TRBJ2-5; D not certain. The V gene lost 3 bases and the J gene lost 1 base, with 9 bases spanning the gap. Per the germline V gene, CDR1 is SGHAT and CDR2 is FQNNGV. The length of the CDR3 is 14 residues. This CDR3 is CASSLSHSQETQYF. CDR3 in DNA: TGTGCCAGCAGCTTGAGCCACAGCCAAGAGACCCAGTACTTC.

The chain recombines TRBV27 with TRBJ2-5; 7 bases match TRBD1. The J call is doubtful: the DNA matches TRBJ2-7 better. Germline CDR1 and CDR2: MNHEY and SMNVEV (reference sequence). The CDR3 spans 15 residues. CDR3 protein: CASSWGTEGAYEQYF. The CDR3, as DNA: TGTGCCAGCTCCTGGGGGACAGAGGGGGCCTACGAGCAGTACTTC.

V is TRBV28 and J is TRBJ1-6; tentative D call: TRBD1 (5 bases). The CDR3 loop spans 17 amino acids. CDR1 is MDHEN and CDR2 is SYDVKM in the germline V gene. V was shortened by 7 bases and J by 0 bases, with 16 bases between the two germline ends. The CDR3 DNA is TGTGCCAGCAAACTTCCTTCAGGGTACTCCTATAATTCACCCCTCCACTTT. Residues: CASKLPSGYSYNSPLHF.

The chain uses TRBV6-6 and TRBJ2-7; TRBD1 matches at 7 bases. Germline lookup yields CDR1 MNHNY and CDR2 SVGAGI (reference sequence). V was clipped by 2 bases and J by 0 bases; unmatched bases: 1. This CDR3 has 14 amino acids. The CDR3 region has the DNA TGTGCCAGCAGTTACCGGGACAGCTCCTACGAGCAGTACTTC. This gives the protein CASSYRDSSYEQYF.

The chain carries TRBV10-3 and TRBJ1-2; D is undetermined. CDR3 length equals 14 residues. Trimming cost V 3 bases and J 7 bases, with 15 bases left between them. Per the germline V gene, CDR1 is ENHRY and CDR2 is SYGVKD. The CDR3 bases are TGTGCCATCAGTGAAGCAGGACTCCCGGGTGGCTACACCTTC. Amino acids: CAISEAGLPGGYTF.

This chain joins TRBV29-1 and TRBJ1-1; 8 bases are shared with TRBD1. There are 15 residues in the CDR3. Losses at the gene ends were 4 bases for V and 1 base for J; bases not matched to a gene: 8. The germline V gene encodes CDR1 SQVTM and CDR2 ANQGSEA. Written as DNA, the CDR3 is TGCAGCGTTGCCGGGACAGGCGGGACGAACACTGAAGCTTTCTTT. Residues: CSVAGTGGTNTEAFF.

The CDR3 DNA reads as TGTGCCAGCAGCCACAGAAGCAATCAGCCCCAGCATTTT. Protein sequence: CASSHRSNQPQHF. This chain uses TRBV6-1 with TRBJ1-5; no clear D gene. CDR1 and CDR2 from the germline V gene are MNHNS and SASEGT. V was shortened by 6 bases and J by 1 base, with 7 bases between the two germline ends. The CDR3 totals 13 residues.

The J gene is TRBJ1-4, the V gene TRBV27, with D unclear. This CDR3 comprises 11 residues. Germline V gene lookup returns CDR1 MNHEY and CDR2 SMNVEV (reference sequence). Trimming removed 6 bases at V and 6 bases at J, with 5 bases between. Here the CDR3 DNA reads TGTGCCAGCAGCCAGGATGAAAAACTGTTTTTT. Translated, it gives CASSQDEKLFF.

J is TRBJ2-5 and V is TRBV18; the match to TRBD1 covers 8 bases. J lost 9 bases, V lost 4 bases, and 7 bases had no gene match. Germline V CDR1 and CDR2: KGHSH, LQKENI. The CDR3 runs to 13 residues. CDR3 region: CASSRTGTGPQYF. CDR3 nucleotides: TGTGCCAGCTCACGTACCGGGACAGGACCCCAGTACTTC.

The chain employs TRBV5-6 and TRBJ2-7; perhaps TRBD1 as D (5 bases). In germline, CDR1 is SGHDT, CDR2 YYEEEE. Trimming stripped 0 bases from V and 1 base from J, with 11 bases between. The CDR3 length is 15 residues. The CDR3 DNA reads as TGTGCCAGCAGCTTGGCCGGGCAGGGTTCCTACGAGCAGTACTTC. Its translation: CASSLAGQGSYEQYF.

The chain couples TRBV7-9 to TRBJ1-5, with D perhaps TRBD1 (5 bases). CDR1 is SEHNR, CDR2 FQNEAQ, per germline (reference sequence). This CDR3 contains 17 residues. Trimming cost V 6 bases and J 2 bases, with 20 bases left between them. The chain's CDR3 is CASSHGLGQGGNQPQHF. DNA of the CDR3: TGTGCCAGCAGTCACGGTTTAGGGCAGGGTGGCAATCAGCCCCAGCATTTT.

The CDR3 nucleotides read TGTGCCAGCAGTTTAGCAGCCGGGTGGGGGACTAGCGGCCCCTACGAGCAGTACTTC. Amino acid sequence: CASSLAAGWGTSGPYEQYF. The chain has TRBV28 and TRBJ2-7; 11 nucleotides align to TRBD2. Germline assignment: CDR1 MDHEN and CDR2 SYDVKM. CDR3 length: 19 residues. Trimming took 2 bases from V and 2 from J; bases not matched to a gene: 14.

The chain recombines TRBV5-1 with TRBJ2-1; unclear D gene. The CDR3 covers 14 residues. V lost 1 base and J lost 8, with 13 bases in between. Germline CDR1 and CDR2: SGHRS and YFSETQ. CDR3 in amino acids: CASSLFGAVHEQFF. The DNA of the CDR3 is TGCGCCAGCAGCTTGTTCGGTGCTGTGCATGAGCAGTTCTTC.

V and J are TRBV5-1 and TRBJ2-3; 10 bases align to TRBD2. The CDR3 is made up of 17 amino acids. Trimming removed 0 bases from V and 5 bases from J; junction bases left unmatched: 9. Germline V gene sequence: CDR1 SGHRS, CDR2 YFSETQ. The CDR3 region has the DNA TGCGCCAGCAGCTTGGGGTCTAGCGGGAGTGGTGGAGATACGCAGTATTTT. Its translation: CASSLGSSGSGGDTQYF.

The rearrangement joins TRBV9 to TRBJ2-7; tentative D call: TRBD2 (5 bases). CDR1 SGDLS and CDR2 YYNGEE come from the germline V gene. CDR3 length equals 14 residues. The ends were cut back, 4 bases at V and 8 bases at J, with 19 bases in the middle. The CDR3 nucleotides read TGTGCCAGCAGCATCGGGATGGATGCTTACAAGCAGTACTTC. It is translated as CASSIGMDAYKQYF.

The V call is TRBV14, the J call TRBJ2-7; the match to TRBD2 covers 7 bases. Germline lookup yields CDR1 SGHDN and CDR2 FVKESK. The CDR3 has 15 amino acids. J was trimmed by 4 bases and V by 2 bases; bases with no gene match: 8. The CDR3 sequence: CASSQPSGLPYEQYF. DNA for the CDR3: TGTGCCAGCAGCCAACCTAGCGGTCTACCATACGAGCAGTACTTC.

V and J are TRBV13 and TRBJ2-1; 12 bases line up with TRBD2. Trimming took 3 bases from V and 0 from J; bases not matched to a gene: 21. The CDR3 spans 23 residues. CDR1 is PRHDT and CDR2 is FYEKMQ in the germline V gene (reference sequence). CDR3 nucleotides: TGTGCCAGCAGCTTCACCGGACTAGCGGGAAATTTAGCGGGTATACACTCCTACAATGAGCAGTTCTTC. Residues: CASSFTGLAGNLAGIHSYNEQFF.

The J gene is TRBJ2-5, the V gene TRBV1; the table gives TRBD1 as D, unverified against the DNA. The J call may be incorrect, as the DNA end agrees better with TRBJ2-7. TRBV1 is a pseudogene locus. This CDR3 has 18 amino acids. Written as DNA, the CDR3 is TGCACCAGCAGCCCGCTTGCGACAGGCCCCCGGGAATCCTACGAGCAGTACTTC. Protein sequence: CTSSPLATGPRESYEQYF.

J is TRBJ1-5 and V is TRBV28; D uncertain. Germline assignment: CDR1 MDHEN and CDR2 SYDVKM. CDR3 length: 16 amino acids. Trimming took off 3 bases at V and 0 bases at J, with 12 bases between the two ends. The CDR3 here is CASSFGSINSNQPQHF. The CDR3 region has the DNA TGTGCCAGCAGTTTCGGTTCAATAAATAGCAATCAGCCCCAGCATTTT.

The rearrangement uses TRBV5-4 and TRBJ2-3; the match to TRBD2 covers 10 bases. The V and J ends lost 4 bases and 2 bases, in that order; junction bases with no gene match: 10. CDR1 and CDR2 from the germline V gene are SGHNT and YYREEE (reference sequence). The CDR3 contains 17 residues. The CDR3 bases are TGTGCCAGCAGCCTCAAGACTAGCGGGCCGATCACAGATACGCAGTATTTT. Translation: CASSLKTSGPITDTQYF.

V and J are TRBV18 and TRBJ1-2, with D possibly TRBD1 on 5 matching bases. V was trimmed by 3 bases and J by 0 bases, leaving 11 bases between them. Germline-derived CDR1 and CDR2 are KGHSH and LQKENI. The CDR3 runs 15 residues. The CDR3 DNA is TGTGCCAGCTCACCCCCCAGGGCCCCTAACTATGGCTACACCTTC. Protein product: CASSPPRAPNYGYTF.

The chain recombines TRBV7-2 with TRBJ1-1, with 8 bases lining up with TRBD1. Germline V CDR1 and CDR2: SGHTA, FQGNSA. The CDR3 totals 13 residues. Unmatched junction bases numbered 7, after V lost 5 bases and J lost 8 bases. The CDR3 region is CASSLSWDREAFF. For the CDR3, the DNA is TGTGCCAGCAGCCTTAGTTGGGACAGGGAAGCTTTCTTT.

The chain uses TRBV15 and TRBJ2-2; 12 nucleotides match TRBD2. CDR3 length: 17 residues. J was trimmed by 9 bases and V by 4 bases; bases with no gene match: 12. CDR1 and CDR2 from the germline V gene are LNHNV and YYDKDF (reference sequence). CDR3 sequence: CATSTTEGTSGWWELFF. CDR3 in DNA: TGTGCCACCAGCACAACCGAAGGGACTAGCGGGTGGTGGGAGCTGTTTTTT.

This chain links TRBV20-1 with TRBJ1-2, with D hard to call. From germline, CDR1 is DFQATT and CDR2 SNEGSKA (reference sequence). The V end lost 6 bases, the J end lost 8 bases, and 13 bases lay between the germline ends. This CDR3 contains 11 residues. CDR3 in DNA: TGCAGTGCGAGGGAGCAGGCGGGCTACACCTTC. Protein: CSAREQAGYTF.

To note about this clone: At one end, the junction sequence differs from germline, possibly due to a read error. This chain joins TRBV7-3 and TRBJ2-7; TRBD1 matches 7 bases. The CDR3 is 10 amino acids. CDR1 is SGHTA, CDR2 FQGTGA, per germline. CDR3 amino acids: CEGAEYEQYF. CDR3 nucleotide sequence: TGCGAGGGGGCTGAGTACGAGCAGTACTTC.

The V gene is TRBV7-9, the J gene TRBJ2-5; possibly TRBD1 for D (6 bases). V lost 5 bases and J lost 1, with 14 bases in between. The CDR3 covers 15 residues. The V gene's germline CDR1 is SEHNR and CDR2 FQNEAQ (reference sequence). CDR3 bases: TGTGCCAGCAGCCTACGACAGGCCTCCCAAGAGACCCAGTACTTC. It encodes CASSLRQASQETQYF.

The rearrangement uses TRBV10-3 and TRBJ2-6, with TRBD1 identical over 7 bases. The CDR3 is 15 amino acids. CDR1 and CDR2 (germline): ENHRY, SYGVKD. The ends lost 5 bases at V and 2 bases at J; junction bases unmatched: 3. In nucleotides, the CDR3 is TGTGCCATCAGTCAGGGGGTACCTGGGGCCAACGTCCTGACTTTC. Translation: CAISQGVPGANVLTF.

The V call is TRBV28, the J call TRBJ1-3, with D uncertain. The germline V gene encodes CDR1 MDHEN and CDR2 SYDVKM. This CDR3 has 15 amino acids. V lost 6 bases and J lost 0, with 12 bases in between. The CDR3 region is CASSLLAGSGNTIYF. For the CDR3, the DNA is TGTGCCAGCAGCCTTTTAGCCGGCTCTGGAAACACCATATATTTT.

The V gene is TRBV27, the J gene TRBJ1-6; unclear D gene. V was trimmed by 2 bases and J by 5 bases, leaving 10 bases between them. The germline gives CDR1 MNHEY, CDR2 SMNVEV (reference sequence). CDR3 size: 15 residues. The CDR3 here is CASSLGPANNSPLHF. In nucleotides, the CDR3 is TGTGCCAGCAGTTTAGGGCCAGCAAATAATTCACCCCTCCACTTT.

The V and J genes are TRBV2 and TRBJ1-2; 7 nucleotides align to TRBD1. From germline, CDR1 is SNHLY and CDR2 FYNNEI. CDR3 length: 13 amino acids. Losses at the gene ends were 8 bases for V and 4 bases for J; bases not matched to a gene: 7. The CDR3 region is CASSGTALYGYTF. The DNA of the CDR3 is TGTGCCAGCTCAGGGACAGCCCTCTATGGCTACACCTTC.

The chain links TRBV15 to TRBJ2-5; D gene uncertain. Trimming removed 5 bases from V and 1 base from J, with 20 bases in between. This CDR3 region has 17 residues. Germline CDR1 and CDR2: LNHNV and YYDKDF (reference sequence). CDR3 bases: TGTGCCACCAGCGCTCGCCGCCTCGCGGCTTCCCAAGAGACCCAGTACTTC. It codes for CATSARRLAASQETQYF.